The rows below give T cell receptor beta chains drawn from one sample of a study of cytomegalovirus exposure and HLA in healthy donors. Sequencing was performed with immunoSEQ multiplex PCR; in TCRdb, only in-frame clones are kept and a portion is missing. The sample carries tens of thousands of clones, 65% to 80% recorded once. The sample taken for sequencing was PBMCs. The receptors shown here come from a man aged 55 to 70 in good health and CMV-seronegative. Each CDR3 is given with its conserved first and last residue. The D gene is left open where the match is weak. Clone size appears in some rows only: once, few, many, or a class for an expanded clone.

TRBV5-5	TRBJ2-1	TRBD2	NA	13	TGTGCCAGCAGCCACGGGACTAGCGGGGGGGAATTCTTC	CASSHGTSGGEFF
TRBV6-4	TRBJ2-3	TRBD2	once	13	TGTGCCAGCAAAGCGGGGGGCACAGATACGCAGTATTTT	CASKAGGTDTQYF
TRBV18	TRBJ2-6	TRBD2	NA	19	TGTGCCAGCTCACCCGATGGGGGGGACGCTGTCTCTGGGGCCAACGTCCTGACTTTC	CASSPDGGDAVSGANVLTF
TRBV7-9	TRBJ2-6	NA	few	16	TGTGCCAGCAGCTCTGGACAGTACTCTGGGGCCAACGTCCTGACTTTC	CASSSGQYSGANVLTF
TRBV4-1	TRBJ2-1	NA	few	18	TGCGCCAGCAGCCAAGATATGGTACAGGCGAGCTCCTACAATGAGCAGTTCTTC	CASSQDMVQASSYNEQFF
TRBV2	TRBJ2-2	NA	many	17	TGTGCCAGCAGAGAGACCCCCGGGGGATTTGGAACCGGGGAGCTGTTTTTT	CASRETPGGFGTGELFF
TRBV27	TRBJ1-1	TRBD1	once	15	TGTGCCAGCAGTTTGAAGACAGGGGGCGCCCCCTTAGCTTTCTTT	CASSLKTGGAPLAFF
TRBV6-1	TRBJ1-1	NA	NA	13	TGTGCCAGCAGACCGTGGACAGAAGGGGAAGCTTTCTTT	CASRPWTEGEAFF
TRBV6-1	TRBJ1-1	NA	NA	13	TGTGCCAGCAGTGTCAGGGGGAACACTGAAGCTTTCTTT	CASSVRGNTEAFF
TRBV19	TRBJ1-3	NA	NA	15	TGTGCCAGTAGTATCAGACACGACCCTGGAAACACCATATATTTT	CASSIRHDPGNTIYF
TRBV6-1	TRBJ1-1	TRBD1	NA	12	TGTGCCAGCAGGGACAGGGGAATTGAAGCTTTCTTT	CASRDRGIEAFF
TRBV7-9	TRBJ2-2	NA	NA	15	TGTGCCAGCAGCCCAGATGAAGGGGAGGCCGGGGAGCTGTTTTTT	CASSPDEGEAGELFF
TRBV5-1	TRBJ2-3	TRBD1	few	17	TGCGCCAGCAGCCCCTCCCAACGACAGGGGTTAGCAGATACGCAGTATTTT	CASSPSQRQGLADTQYF
TRBV5-1	TRBJ1-2	NA	once	12	TGCGCCAGCAGCTTGGTAGGGGATGGCTACACCTTC	CASSLVGDGYTF
TRBV27	TRBJ2-7	NA	NA	15	TGTGCCAGCAGCCCCTCTTTACAGACCCACTACGAGCAGTACTTC	CASSPSLQTHYEQYF
TRBV4-2	TRBJ1-5	TRBD1	NA	15	TGTGCCAGCAGCCAAGTGGGACAGCCCAATCAGCCCCAGCATTTT	CASSQVGQPNQPQHF
TRBV10-1	TRBJ2-1	TRBD1	once	15	TGCGCCAGCAGTGAGGACAGGGGGCGCAACAATGAGCAGTTCTTC	CASSEDRGRNNEQFF
TRBV2	TRBJ2-7	NA	few	11	TGTGCCACAAATCGGGACTACGAGCAGTACTTC	CATNRDYEQYF
TRBV5-6	TRBJ2-7	NA	NA	15	TGTGCCAGCAGCCTTGGACTGGGGAGCTCCTACGAGCAGTACTTC	CASSLGLGSSYEQYF
TRBV30	TRBJ1-2	TRBD1	few	15	TGTGCCTGGAGTGTATTTACAGGGGGCGCAGGTGGCTACACCTTC	CAWSVFTGGAGGYTF
TRBV2	TRBJ2-1	TRBD2	NA	12	TGTGCCAGCATCAGCGGGGACAATGAGCAGTTCTTC	CASISGDNEQFF
TRBV7-8	TRBJ2-3	NA	NA	12	TGTGCCAGCAGCTTCGCGCGAGATACGCAGTATTTT	CASSFARDTQYF
TRBV4-1	TRBJ1-5	NA	NA	18	TGCGCCAGCAGCCAAGATGCGGGGGCCGAATCAGGGTATCAGCCCCAGCATTTT	CASSQDAGAESGYQPQHF
TRBV10-3	TRBJ2-1	TRBD1	NA	13	TGTGCCATCAGTGAGCAACAGGGGAATGAGCAGTTCTTC	CAISEQQGNEQFF
TRBV19	TRBJ2-1	NA	NA	15	TGTGCCAGCGCCGCCCCAGGGAATCAGGGCAATGAGCAGTTCTTC	CASAAPGNQGNEQFF
TRBV6-5	TRBJ2-7	TRBD1	NA	15	TGTGCCAGCAGCCACCGGGGACAGGGGGCCTACGAGCAGTACTTC	CASSHRGQGAYEQYF
TRBV5-4	TRBJ1-2	NA	NA	13	TGTGCCAGCAGCCAGGGACTGAACTATGGCTACACCTTC	CASSQGLNYGYTF
TRBV6-5	TRBJ1-1	TRBD1	NA	15	TGTGCCAGCAGCCACGACAGGGATGGGTACACTGAAGCTTTCTTT	CASSHDRDGYTEAFF